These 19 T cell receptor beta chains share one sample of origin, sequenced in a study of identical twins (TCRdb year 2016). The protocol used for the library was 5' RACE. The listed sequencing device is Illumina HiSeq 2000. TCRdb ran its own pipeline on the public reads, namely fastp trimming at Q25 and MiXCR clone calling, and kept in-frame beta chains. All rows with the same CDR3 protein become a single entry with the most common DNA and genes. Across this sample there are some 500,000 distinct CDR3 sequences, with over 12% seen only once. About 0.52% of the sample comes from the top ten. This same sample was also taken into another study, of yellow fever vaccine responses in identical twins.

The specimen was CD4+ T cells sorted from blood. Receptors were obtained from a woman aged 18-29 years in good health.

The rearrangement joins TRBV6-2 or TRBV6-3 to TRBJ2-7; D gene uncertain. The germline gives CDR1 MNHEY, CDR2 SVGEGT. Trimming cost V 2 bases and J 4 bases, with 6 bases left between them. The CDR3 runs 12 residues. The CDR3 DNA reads TGTGCCAGCAGTTACGTAGGTTACGAGCAGTACTTC. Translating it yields CASSYVGYEQYF.

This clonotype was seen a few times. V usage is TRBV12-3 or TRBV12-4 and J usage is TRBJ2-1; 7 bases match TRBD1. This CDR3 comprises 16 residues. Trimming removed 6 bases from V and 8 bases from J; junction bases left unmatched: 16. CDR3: CASRPGTDYLNDEQFF. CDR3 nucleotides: TGTGCCAGCAGGCCCGGGACAGATTACCTGAACGATGAGCAGTTCTTC.

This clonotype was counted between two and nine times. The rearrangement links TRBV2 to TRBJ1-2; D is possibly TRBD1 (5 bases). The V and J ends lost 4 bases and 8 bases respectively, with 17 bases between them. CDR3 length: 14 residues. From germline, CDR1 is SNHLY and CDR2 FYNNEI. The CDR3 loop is CASSVTMQGSGYTF. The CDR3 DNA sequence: TGTGCCAGCAGTGTAACCATGCAGGGTAGCGGCTACACCTTC.

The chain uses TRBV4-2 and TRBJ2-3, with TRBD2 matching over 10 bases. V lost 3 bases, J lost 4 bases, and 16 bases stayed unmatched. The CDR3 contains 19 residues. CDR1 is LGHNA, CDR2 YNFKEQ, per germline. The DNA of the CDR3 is TGTGCCAGCAGCCAGGGCTGGGTCGCAGCGGGGGGGCGGTCAGATACGCAGTATTTT. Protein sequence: CASSQGWVAAGGRSDTQYF.

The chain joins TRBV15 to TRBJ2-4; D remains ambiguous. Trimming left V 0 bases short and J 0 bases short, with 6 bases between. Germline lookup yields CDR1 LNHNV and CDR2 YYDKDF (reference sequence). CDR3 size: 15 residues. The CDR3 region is CATSRDTLAKNIQYF. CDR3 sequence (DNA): TGTGCCACCAGCAGAGATACTCTAGCCAAAAACATTCAGTACTTC. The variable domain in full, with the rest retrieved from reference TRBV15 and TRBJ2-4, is DAMVIQNPRYQVTQFGKPVTLSCSQTLNHNVMYWYQQKSSQAPKLLFHYYDKDFNNEADTPDNFQSRRPNTSFCFLDIRSPGLGDTAMYLCATSRDTLAKNIQYFGAGTRLSVL.

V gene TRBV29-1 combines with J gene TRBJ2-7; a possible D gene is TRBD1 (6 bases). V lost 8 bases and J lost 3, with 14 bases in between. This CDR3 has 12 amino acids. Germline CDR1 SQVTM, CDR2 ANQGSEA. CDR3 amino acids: CSYRKDSYEQYF. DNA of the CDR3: TGCAGCTACCGGAAGGACAGCTACGAGCAGTACTTC.

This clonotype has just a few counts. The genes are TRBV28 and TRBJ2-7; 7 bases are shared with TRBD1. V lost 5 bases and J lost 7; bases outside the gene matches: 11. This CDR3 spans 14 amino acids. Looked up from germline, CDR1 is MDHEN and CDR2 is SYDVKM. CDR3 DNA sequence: TGTGCCAGCAGTCAGGACAGGCCGGCGCGTGAGCAGTACTTC. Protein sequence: CASSQDRPAREQYF.

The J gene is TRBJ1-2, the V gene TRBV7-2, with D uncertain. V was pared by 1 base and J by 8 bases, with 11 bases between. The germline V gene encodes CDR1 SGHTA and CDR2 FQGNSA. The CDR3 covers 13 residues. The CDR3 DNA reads TGTGCCAGCAGCTTAGACCCCTTGGGGGGCTACACCTTC. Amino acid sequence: CASSLDPLGGYTF.

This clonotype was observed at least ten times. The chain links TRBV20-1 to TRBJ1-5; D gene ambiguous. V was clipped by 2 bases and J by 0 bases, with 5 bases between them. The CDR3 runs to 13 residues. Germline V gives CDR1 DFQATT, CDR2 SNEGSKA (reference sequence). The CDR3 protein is CSARQDSNQPQHF. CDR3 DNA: TGCAGTGCTAGACAGGATAGCAATCAGCCCCAGCATTTT.

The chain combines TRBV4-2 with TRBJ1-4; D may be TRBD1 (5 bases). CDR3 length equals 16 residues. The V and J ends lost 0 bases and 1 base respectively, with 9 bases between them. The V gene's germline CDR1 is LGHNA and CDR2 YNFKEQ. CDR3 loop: CASSQDWGGTNEKLFF. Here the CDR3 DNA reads TGTGCCAGCAGCCAAGATTGGGGGGGAACTAATGAAAAACTGTTTTTT.

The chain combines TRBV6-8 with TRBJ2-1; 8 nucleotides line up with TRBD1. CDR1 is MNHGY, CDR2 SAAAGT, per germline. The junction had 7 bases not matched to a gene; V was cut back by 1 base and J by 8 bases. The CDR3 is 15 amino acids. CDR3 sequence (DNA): TGTGCCAGCAGTTACTGGGGACAGGTGTTCGATGAGCAGTTCTTC. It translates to CASSYWGQVFDEQFF.

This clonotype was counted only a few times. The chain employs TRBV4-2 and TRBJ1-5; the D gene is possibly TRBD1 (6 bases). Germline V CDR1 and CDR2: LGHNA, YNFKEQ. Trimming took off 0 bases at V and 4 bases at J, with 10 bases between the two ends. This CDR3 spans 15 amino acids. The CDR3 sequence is CASSQEGQSNQPQHF. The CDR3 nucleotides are TGTGCCAGCAGCCAAGAAGGACAGAGTAATCAGCCCCAGCATTTT.

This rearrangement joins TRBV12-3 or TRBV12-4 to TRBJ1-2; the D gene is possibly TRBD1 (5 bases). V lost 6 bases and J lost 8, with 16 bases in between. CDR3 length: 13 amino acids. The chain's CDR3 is CASSKTLGAGYTF. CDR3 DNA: TGTGCCAGCAGCAAAACCCTAGGGGCCGGCTACACCTTC.

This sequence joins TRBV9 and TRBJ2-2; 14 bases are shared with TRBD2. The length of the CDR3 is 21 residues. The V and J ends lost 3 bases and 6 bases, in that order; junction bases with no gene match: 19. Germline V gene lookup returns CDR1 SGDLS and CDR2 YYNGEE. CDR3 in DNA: TGTGCCAGCAGCGGCCGAGGGACTAGCGGGGGACGAGTAGTCCCTCCCGGGGAGCTGTTTTTT. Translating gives CASSGRGTSGGRVVPPGELFF.

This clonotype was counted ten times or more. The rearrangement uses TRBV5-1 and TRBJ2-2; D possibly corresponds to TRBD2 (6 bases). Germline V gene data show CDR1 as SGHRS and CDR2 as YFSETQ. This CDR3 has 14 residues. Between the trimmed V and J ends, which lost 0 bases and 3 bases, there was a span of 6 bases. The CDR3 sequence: CASSLERDTGELFF. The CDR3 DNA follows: TGCGCCAGCAGCTTGGAGCGGGACACCGGGGAGCTGTTTTTT.

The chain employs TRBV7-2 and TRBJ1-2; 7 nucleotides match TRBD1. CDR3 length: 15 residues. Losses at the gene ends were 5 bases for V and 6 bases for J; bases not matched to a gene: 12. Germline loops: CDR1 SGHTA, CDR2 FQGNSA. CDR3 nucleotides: TGTGCCAGCAGCCCTAGGGGGCAGGGCTCCCATGGCTACACCTTC. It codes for CASSPRGQGSHGYTF.

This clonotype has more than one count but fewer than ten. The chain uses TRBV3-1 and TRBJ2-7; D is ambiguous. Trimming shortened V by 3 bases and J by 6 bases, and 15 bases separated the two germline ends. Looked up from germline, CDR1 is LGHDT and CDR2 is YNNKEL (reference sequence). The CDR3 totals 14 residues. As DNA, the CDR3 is TGTGCCAGCAGCCACGACCTGAATAGTGGCGAGCAGTACTTC. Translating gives CASSHDLNSGEQYF.

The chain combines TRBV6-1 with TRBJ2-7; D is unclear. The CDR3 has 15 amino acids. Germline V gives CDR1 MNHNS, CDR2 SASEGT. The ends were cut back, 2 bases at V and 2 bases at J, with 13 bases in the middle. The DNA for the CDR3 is TGTGCCAGCAGTGAACATAAACCCGGACCCTACGAGCAGTACTTC. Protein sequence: CASSEHKPGPYEQYF.

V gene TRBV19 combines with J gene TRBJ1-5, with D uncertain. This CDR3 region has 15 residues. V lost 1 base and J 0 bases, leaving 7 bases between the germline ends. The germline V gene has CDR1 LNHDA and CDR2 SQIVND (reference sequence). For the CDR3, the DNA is TGTGCCAGTAGTATAGGGGCAGGTAGCAATCAGCCCCAGCATTTT. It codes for CASSIGAGSNQPQHF.